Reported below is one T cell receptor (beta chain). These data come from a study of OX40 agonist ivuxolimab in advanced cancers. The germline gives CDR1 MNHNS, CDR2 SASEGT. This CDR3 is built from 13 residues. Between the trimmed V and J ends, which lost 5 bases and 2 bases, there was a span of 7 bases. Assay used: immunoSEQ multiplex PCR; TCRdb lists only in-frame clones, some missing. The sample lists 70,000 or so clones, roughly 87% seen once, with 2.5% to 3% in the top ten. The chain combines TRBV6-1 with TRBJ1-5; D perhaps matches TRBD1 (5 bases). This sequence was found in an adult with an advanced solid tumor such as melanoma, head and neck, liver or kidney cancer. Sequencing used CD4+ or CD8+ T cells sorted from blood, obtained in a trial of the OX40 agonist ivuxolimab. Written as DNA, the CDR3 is TGTGCCAGCAGTAGGGACGGCAATCAGCCCCAGCATTTT. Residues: CASSRDGNQPQHF.